The 6 T cell receptor beta chains below all came from one sample that was sequenced in a study of cytomegalovirus exposure and HLA in healthy donors. 60 Vbeta and 13 Jbeta primers were used in PCR. Sequencing was performed with immunoSEQ multiplex PCR; in TCRdb, only in-frame clones are kept and a portion is missing. The sample includes about 160,000 clones, roughly 81% of them seen just once. Sequenced input: PBMCs. Receptors were obtained from a woman between 45 and 60 years old in good health and CMV-seronegative.

This chain links TRBV6-4 with TRBJ2-3; TRBD2 matches 8 bases. The junction had 3 bases not matched to a gene; V was cut back by 1 base and J by 0 bases. From germline, CDR1 is MRHNA and CDR2 SNTAGT. The CDR3 is made up of 16 amino acids. The CDR3 is CASSDFSGGSTDTQYF. The CDR3 DNA follows: TGTGCCAGCAGTGACTTTTCGGGGGGGAGCACAGATACGCAGTATTTT.

The rearrangement links TRBV27 to TRBJ1-5; D remains unclear. There are 13 residues in the CDR3. Germline V gives CDR1 MNHEY, CDR2 SMNVEV (reference sequence). The germline V and J ends were trimmed by 3 bases and 5 bases, with 8 bases remaining between them. In nucleotides, the CDR3 is TGTGCCAGCAGTTTGGGCGGGGATCAGCCCCAGCATTTT. This translates into CASSLGGDQPQHF.

This clone showed up just a few times. The rearrangement uses TRBV7-2 and TRBJ2-7; TRBD2 matches at 11 bases. V was pared by 5 bases and J by 2 bases, with 8 bases of the junction left unmatched. CDR1 is SGHTA and CDR2 is FQGNSA in the germline V gene. This CDR3 spans 16 amino acids. CDR3 DNA sequence: TGTGCCAGCAGCCCACTAGCGGGGGCCGTAGCCTACGAGCAGTACTTC. It yields the protein CASSPLAGAVAYEQYF.

The genes are TRBV19 and TRBJ2-7; 8 positions agree with TRBD1. There are 15 residues in the CDR3. The junction had 5 bases not matched to a gene; V was cut back by 4 bases and J by 0 bases. Germline-derived CDR1 and CDR2 are LNHDA and SQIVND (reference sequence). CDR3 sequence (DNA): TGTGCCAGTAGTAAGACAGGGGATCCCTCCTACGAGCAGTACTTC. It yields the protein CASSKTGDPSYEQYF.

The chain is built from TRBV28 and TRBJ2-5; 9 nucleotides line up with TRBD2. CDR3 length: 17 amino acids. V gave up 3 bases and J gave up 5 bases; unmatched junction bases: 13. Looked up from germline, CDR1 is MDHEN and CDR2 is SYDVKM. Here the CDR3 reads CASSFSSSGMVRETQYF. The CDR3 DNA sequence: TGTGCCAGCAGTTTTTCGTCTAGCGGGATGGTAAGGGAGACCCAGTACTTC. Together with reference TRBV28 and TRBJ2-5, the CDR3 gives the full variable domain: DVKVTQSSRYLVKRTGEKVFLECVQDMDHENMFWYRQDPGLGLRLIYFSYDVKMKEKGDIPEGYSVSREKKERFSLILESASTNQTSMYLCASSFSSSGMVRETQYFGPGTRLLVL.

V and J are TRBV4-1 and TRBJ2-1, with no clear D. V gave up 0 bases and J gave up 8 bases, with 11 bases separating them. CDR1 and CDR2 (germline): MGHRA, YSYEKL. The CDR3 consists of 14 residues. In nucleotides, the CDR3 is TGCGCCAGCAGCCAAGATATGGCATTATATGAGCAGTTCTTC. This translates into CASSQDMALYEQFF.